This is a list of T cell receptor beta chains from one sample in a study of T-cell reconstitution after alpha-beta-depleted transplantation in children. Each CDR3 protein is one row after TCRdb ran MiXCR on the PCR reads. There are 200,000 to 250,000 distinct CDR3 sequences in the sample; approximately 9.5% occur only once, and less than 8% lies in the top ten. The material sequenced was PBMCs from the stem cell graft donor, taken from the stem cell graft. These receptors originate from a human donor who donated a stem cell graft to a child with acute lymphoblastic leukemia. Each CDR3 is given with its conserved first and last residue. The order of the fields is J gene, V gene, clone size, D gene, CDR3 DNA, CDR3 protein. D genes are given only for firm matches. Size is omitted from some rows. Given values are once, few, many or a class for expanded clones.

J: TRBJ2-7; V: TRBV5-1; size: many; D: TRBD1; DNA: TGCGCCAGCAGCTTGGGGACAGGGCCCTACGAGCAGTACTTC; CDR3: CASSLGTGPYEQYF
J: TRBJ2-1; V: TRBV5-1; size: many; D: -; DNA: TGCGCCAGCAGCTCCACCCTAGGTCCGTCCGATGAGCAGTTCTTC; CDR3: CASSSTLGPSDEQFF
J: TRBJ2-3; V: TRBV7-9; size: many; D: -; DNA: TGTGCCAGCAGCAAACCACCGGGGGGCGGAAATACGCAGTATTTT; CDR3: CASSKPPGGGNTQYF
J: TRBJ2-1; V: TRBV27; size: -; D: -; DNA: TGTGCCAGCAGTTCCACGTGGATCACAAACAAATACAATGAGCAGTTCTTC; CDR3: CASSSTWITNKYNEQFF
J: TRBJ1-2; V: TRBV5-1; size: many; D: -; DNA: TGCGCCAGCAGCTTGGATACAGGAAACTATGGCTACACCTTC; CDR3: CASSLDTGNYGYTF
J: TRBJ1-1; V: TRBV12-3/TRBV12-4; size: -; D: -; DNA: TGTGCCAGCAGTTTATCAGGGACGGACACTGAAGCTTTCTTT; CDR3: CASSLSGTDTEAFF
J: TRBJ1-2; V: TRBV2; size: few; D: -; DNA: TGTGCCAGCTCATCGGGGCTTAACGATGGCTACACCTTC; CDR3: CASSSGLNDGYTF
J: TRBJ2-1; V: TRBV5-1; size: many; D: TRBD1; DNA: TGCGCCAGCAGCCAACTACCCGGGACAGGATACAATGAGCAGTTCTTC; CDR3: CASSQLPGTGYNEQFF
J: TRBJ2-1; V: TRBV29-1; size: many; D: TRBD1; DNA: TGCAGCGTTGGCCGGACAGGGCAAGTCAATGAGCAGTTCTTC; CDR3: CSVGRTGQVNEQFF
J: TRBJ1-2; V: TRBV7-9; size: -; D: -; DNA: TGTGCCAGCAGCTTATCCGCGGGGGCCGGACCTATTGGCTACACCTTC; CDR3: CASSLSAGAGPIGYTF
J: TRBJ2-5; V: TRBV5-5; size: -; D: -; DNA: TGTGCCAGCAGCTTGGAATGGCTCTTGCAAGAGACCCAGTACTTC; CDR3: CASSLEWLLQETQYF
J: TRBJ2-5; V: TRBV7-2; size: many; D: -; DNA: TGTGCCAGCAGCTTATCCGGTCCGGAAGAGACCCAGTACTTC; CDR3: CASSLSGPEETQYF
J: TRBJ1-5; V: TRBV19; size: -; D: TRBD1; DNA: TGTGCCAGTAGTATCCTGACAGGGTTGTCTAGCAATCAGCCCCAGCATTTT; CDR3: CASSILTGLSSNQPQHF
J: TRBJ2-2; V: TRBV7-2; size: -; D: -; DNA: TGTGCCAGCAGCGAACCGCGAGGGTCGCTGTTTTTT; CDR3: CASSEPRGSLFF
J: TRBJ2-2; V: TRBV10-3; size: -; D: TRBD2; DNA: TGTGCCTCCACGGGGGGGGGCATCGGCGGGGAGCTGTTTTTT; CDR3: CASTGGGIGGELFF
J: TRBJ2-7; V: TRBV20-1; size: few; D: TRBD2; DNA: TGCAGTGCTAGCGGGGGGGCCTCTCGTGGCGAGCAGTACTTC; CDR3: CSASGGASRGEQYF
J: TRBJ2-3; V: TRBV5-1; size: many; D: -; DNA: TGCGCCAGCAGCTTGGGCGGGAACACAGATACGCAGTATTTT; CDR3: CASSLGGNTDTQYF
J: TRBJ2-2; V: TRBV20-1; size: few; D: -; DNA: TGCAGTGCTAGAGATCCAAGGGATTGGACCGGGGAGCTGTTTTTT; CDR3: CSARDPRDWTGELFF
J: TRBJ2-5; V: TRBV5-1; size: many; D: TRBD1; DNA: TGCGCCAGCAGCTTGGGACAGGGCTCGGGAGAGACCCAGTACTTC; CDR3: CASSLGQGSGETQYF
J: TRBJ2-3; V: TRBV5-4; size: many; D: -; DNA: TGTGCCAGCAGCTTGGCATCGGCGGATACGCAGTATTTT; CDR3: CASSLASADTQYF
J: TRBJ2-5; V: TRBV29-1; size: few; D: TRBD2; DNA: TGCAGCGTTGGAAACGGGGGGGAGACCCAGTACTTC; CDR3: CSVGNGGETQYF
J: TRBJ2-2; V: TRBV30; size: once; D: -; DNA: TGTGCCTGGAGTGGGGGGGAGAACACCGGGGAGCTGTTTTTT; CDR3: CAWSGGENTGELFF
J: TRBJ1-3; V: TRBV4-2; size: many; D: TRBD1; DNA: TGTGCCAGCAGCCAACAGGGGGGACCCCGCTCTGGAAACACCATATATTTT; CDR3: CASSQQGGPRSGNTIYF
J: TRBJ2-7; V: TRBV7-2; size: -; D: -; DNA: TGTGCCAGCAGCTTTCAAGGGGTTGGCCACGAGCAGTACTTC; CDR3: CASSFQGVGHEQYF
J: TRBJ1-2; V: TRBV2; size: few; D: -; DNA: TGTGCCAGCAGTGAATCCCCGGGGAACTATGGCTACACCTTC; CDR3: CASSESPGNYGYTF
J: TRBJ2-3; V: TRBV5-1; size: -; D: -; DNA: TGCGCCAGCAGCCCCGGGGGTGACACAGATACGCAGTATTTT; CDR3: CASSPGGDTDTQYF
J: TRBJ1-6; V: TRBV20-1; size: -; D: -; DNA: TGCAGTGCCGGGGGTATTCTCCCCCTCCACTTT; CDR3: CSAGGILPLHF
J: TRBJ1-2; V: TRBV25-1; size: -; D: TRBD1; DNA: TGTGCCAGCAGGCTCCGGGACAGGGGAGGTAGGGGCTATGGCTACACCTTC; CDR3: CASRLRDRGGRGYGYTF
J: TRBJ1-4; V: TRBV5-1; size: few; D: -; DNA: TGCGCCAGCAACGAGGGGAAGAATGAAAAACTGTTTTTT; CDR3: CASNEGKNEKLFF
J: TRBJ2-7; V: TRBV20-1; size: many; D: -; DNA: TGCAGTGCTAGAGGGGACGAGCAGTACTTC; CDR3: CSARGDEQYF
J: TRBJ2-7; V: TRBV5-1; size: -; D: -; DNA: TGCGCCAGCAGCTTCACTGGGGGATCCTACGAGCAGTACTTC; CDR3: CASSFTGGSYEQYF
J: TRBJ2-3; V: TRBV11-2; size: -; D: -; DNA: TGTGCCAGCAAACTAGTCCTGATGACAGATACGCAGTATTTT; CDR3: CASKLVLMTDTQYF
J: TRBJ2-2; V: TRBV20-1; size: many; D: TRBD2; DNA: TGCAGTGCTACCCAGGGAGGGACTAGCGGGGGATTTAACACCGGGGAGCTGTTTTTT; CDR3: CSATQGGTSGGFNTGELFF
J: TRBJ1-1; V: TRBV7-9; size: -; D: TRBD1; DNA: TGTGCCAGCAGCTTCAGGGACAGTGCGTTCTCGGATGCTTTCTTT; CDR3: CASSFRDSAFSDAFF
J: TRBJ1-1; V: TRBV5-3; size: once; D: -; DNA: TGTGCCAGCAGCTCCGGGAAGAGGGGGGTGGCTGCTTTCTTT; CDR3: CASSSGKRGVAAFF
J: TRBJ2-1; V: TRBV12-3/TRBV12-4; size: many; D: -; DNA: TGTGCCAGCACCCTTCAGGATACCGCAGCCGATGAGCAGTTCTTC; CDR3: CASTLQDTAADEQFF
J: TRBJ2-3; V: TRBV15; size: few; D: TRBD2; DNA: TGTGCCACCAGCGGACTAGCGGTTGGCACAGATACGCAGTATTTT; CDR3: CATSGLAVGTDTQYF
J: TRBJ2-3; V: TRBV19; size: -; D: TRBD1; DNA: TGTGCCAGTAGTATCTTCCGGGACAGGGGGTCAGATACGCAGTATTTT; CDR3: CASSIFRDRGSDTQYF
J: TRBJ2-7; V: TRBV11-2; size: many; D: -; DNA: TGTGCCAGCAGCTATGGAGGCAGGGATGGGGTGATCTCCTACGAGCAGTACTTC; CDR3: CASSYGGRDGVISYEQYF